This TCR beta chain originates from a study of cytomegalovirus exposure and HLA in healthy donors. Across the study: In an early release, HLA-typed donors contributed 80 million to 95 million unique TCR sequences. Study-wide results and caveats: Reports credit the classifier with highly specific, highly sensitive diagnosis of cytomegalovirus status. Sequencing likely caused a cluster of highly shared sequence variants.

The PCR employed 60 Vbeta primers together with 13 Jbeta primers. Libraries were prepared by immunoSEQ multiplex PCR; TCRdb keeps only in-frame clonotypes and omits some of them. The sample consists of about 97,000 clones, less than 85% of them appearing once. This clone turned up a few times. Its target is not known. Germline V gives CDR1 LGHNA, CDR2 YSLEER. V was trimmed by 4 bases and J by 3 bases, leaving 12 bases between them. CDR3 length equals 14 residues. This receptor was obtained from a man between 35 and 55 years old in good health and CMV-seronegative. Material: PBMCs. The rearrangement joins TRBV4-3 to TRBJ1-2; D may be TRBD1 (6 bases). CDR3 residues: CASSPRTADYGYTF. The CDR3 nucleotides are TGCGCCAGCAGCCCGCGGACAGCCGACTATGGCTACACCTTC.